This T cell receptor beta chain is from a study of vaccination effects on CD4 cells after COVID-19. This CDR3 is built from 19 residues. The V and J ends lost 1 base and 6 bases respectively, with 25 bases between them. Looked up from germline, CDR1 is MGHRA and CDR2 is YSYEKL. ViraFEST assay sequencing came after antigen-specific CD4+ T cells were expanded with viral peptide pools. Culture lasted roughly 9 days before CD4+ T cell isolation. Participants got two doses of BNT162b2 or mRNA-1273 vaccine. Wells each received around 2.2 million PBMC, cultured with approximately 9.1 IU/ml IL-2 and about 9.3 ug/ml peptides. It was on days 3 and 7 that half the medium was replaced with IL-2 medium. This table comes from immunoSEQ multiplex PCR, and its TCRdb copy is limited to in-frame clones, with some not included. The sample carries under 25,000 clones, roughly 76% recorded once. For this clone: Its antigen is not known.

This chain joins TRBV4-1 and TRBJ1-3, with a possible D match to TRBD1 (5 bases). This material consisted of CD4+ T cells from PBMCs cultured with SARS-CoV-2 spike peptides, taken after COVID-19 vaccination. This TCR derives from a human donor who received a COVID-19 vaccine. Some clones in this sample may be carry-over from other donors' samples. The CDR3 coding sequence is TGCGCCAGCAGCCAAGTTTTAGGAAGCGGGACCGCGTACGAAAACACCATATATTTT. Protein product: CASSQVLGSGTAYENTIYF.